The clone carrying this T cell receptor (beta chain) was counted once. Assay used: immunoSEQ multiplex PCR; TCRdb lists only in-frame clones, some missing. This sample yields about 150,000 clones, of which 85% to 90% are seen a single time; about 6.3% belongs to the top ten. This sample was included in a study of blood T cell repertoires in COVID-19. The CDR3 loop spans 17 amino acids. The V gene end was trimmed by 5 bases and the J gene end by 4 bases; junction bases not matched to a gene: 10. The germline V gene has CDR1 SGHTA and CDR2 FQGTGA. The material sequenced was PBMCs or T cells enriched from blood (not recorded which). This rearrangement joins TRBV7-3 to TRBJ2-3; 12 bases map to TRBD2. This clonotype was sampled from a woman between 45 and 65 years old who had recovered from COVID-19. The CDR3 DNA reads as TGTGCCAGCAGCCCTAGCGGGGGGGCCGGGGTCCCAGATACGCAGTATTTT. Translation: CASSPSGGAGVPDTQYF.